The T cell receptor beta chain under discussion was sequenced for a study of vaccination and CD4 T cells after COVID-19. Turning to this clonotype: Its antigen is not identified.

The CDR3 runs 12 residues. With 7 bases removed from V and 6 bases from J, the gap between germline ends came to 15 bases. CDR1 is DFQATT and CDR2 is SNEGSKA in the germline V gene (reference sequence). With the Oncomine TCR Beta short-read assay, DNA from cultured CD4+ T cells was sequenced. One entry per CDR3 protein results from TCRdb running MiXCR on the PCR reads. This repertoire shows 6,000 to 8,500 distinct CDR3 sequences, about 74% found once; its top ten account for roughly 15%. Treatment defined: roughly ten-day PBMC culture with coronavirus spike peptide pools or control peptides (ViraFEST assay). ViraFEST expanded antigen-specific T cells with peptide pools, then sequenced TCRs. PCR tests turned positive between March and December 2020, before US Alpha, Beta and Delta variants.

This chain joins TRBV20-1 and TRBJ1-2; D uncertain. Sequences were obtained from CD4+ T cells from blood, cultured in vitro. This sequence originates from a human donor who had recovered from COVID-19. DNA of the CDR3: TGCAGTGGGGTTAGGTCCGGGGATGGCTACACCTTC. As protein: CSGVRSGDGYTF.